This T cell receptor beta chain was recovered during a study of T-cell memory formation after mild COVID-19. Overall study findings and caveats: The CD4+ clones that contracted clustered mainly within CM and EM, and the CD8+ clones concentrated in EMRA. Contracting clones from day 15 to 85 showed balanced CD4/CD8; later expanders favored CD4+.

5'RACE primed at constant segments yielded TCR alpha and TCR beta cDNA libraries bearing sample barcodes and UMIs. TCRdb re-called the 5' RACE reads through MiXCR, storing one row per CDR3 protein. Of 380,000 or so distinct CDR3 sequences in the sample, approximately 15% were seen once. The CDR3 consists of 15 residues. The germline V gene encodes CDR1 MNHEY and CDR2 SVGEGT. Turning to this clonotype: Its specificity is unknown. Its ends do not fully match the called genes, so a read error is possible.

The source of this sequence is a man aged 18 to 30 who had mild COVID-19 (a few samples of this study predate the infection). Cell type and time point are not known. Sequenced: PBMCs or a T cell subset sorted from them (not recorded which). The genes are TRBV6-2 or TRBV6-3 and TRBJ2-3; 9 bases are shared with TRBD2. In nucleotides, the CDR3 is TGTGCCAGCAGTTTAAGCGGGGGGCATGCAGATCCGCAGTATTTT. It codes for CASSLSGGHADPQYF.